This T cell receptor beta chain was captured by sequencing in a study of PD-L1 blockade in urothelial cancer. Profiling relied on immunoSEQ multiplex PCR, and the TCRdb table lists in-frame clones only, not all of them. The table records 75,000 to 95,000 clones, 70% to 90% of them present only once. Trimming removed 5 bases at V and 7 bases at J, with 14 bases between. Germline CDR1 is SEHNR and CDR2 is FQNEAQ (reference sequence). The CDR3 is made up of 13 amino acids. The time point here: pretreatment peripheral blood. Source: PBMCs, taken around atezolizumab (anti-PD-L1) treatment. The TCR sequence derives from a man in his forties with urothelial cancer. The chain links TRBV7-9 to TRBJ1-1; D gene ambiguous. CDR3 coding DNA: TGTGCCAGCAGCCCCCCGTTGAAGAGTGAAGCTTTCTTT. Translation gives CASSPPLKSEAFF. The whole variable domain, filled in from reference TRBV7-9 and TRBJ1-1, reads DTGVSQNPRHKITKRGQNVTFRCDPISEHNRLYWYRQTLGQGPEFLTYFQNEAQLEKSRLLSDRFSAERPKGSFSTLEIQRTEQGDSAMYLCASSPPLKSEAFFGQGTRLTVV.